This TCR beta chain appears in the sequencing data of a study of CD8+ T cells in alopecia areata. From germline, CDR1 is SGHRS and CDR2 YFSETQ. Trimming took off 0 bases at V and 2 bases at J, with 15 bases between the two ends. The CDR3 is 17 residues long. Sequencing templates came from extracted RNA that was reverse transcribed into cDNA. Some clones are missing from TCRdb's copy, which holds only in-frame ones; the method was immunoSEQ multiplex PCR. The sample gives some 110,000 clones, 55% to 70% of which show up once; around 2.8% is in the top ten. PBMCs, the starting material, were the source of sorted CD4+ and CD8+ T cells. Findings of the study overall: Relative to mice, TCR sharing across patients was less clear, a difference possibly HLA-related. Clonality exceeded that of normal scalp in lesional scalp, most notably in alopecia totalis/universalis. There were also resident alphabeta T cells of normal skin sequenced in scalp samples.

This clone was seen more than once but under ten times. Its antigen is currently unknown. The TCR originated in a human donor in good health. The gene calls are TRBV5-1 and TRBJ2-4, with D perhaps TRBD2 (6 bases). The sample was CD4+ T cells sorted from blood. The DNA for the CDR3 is TGCGCCAGCAGCTTGGAGTGGGACGCGGGGACCAAAAACATTCAGTACTTC. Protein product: CASSLEWDAGTKNIQYF.